The text below deals with one TCR beta chain. Only in-frame clones appear in the TCRdb table, and some are missing; sequencing was by immunoSEQ multiplex PCR. The sample contains approximately 220,000 clones, roughly four fifths of which appear only once. The sample comes from a study of blood T cell repertoires in COVID-19. Study information: From T cells, B-cell-depleted T cells, or PBMCs came the material, which was cDNA or gDNA.

The V end was cut by 4 bases, the J end by 14 bases, with 20 bases between. The CDR3 is 14 amino acids. CDR1 LNHDA and CDR2 SQIVND come from the germline V gene (reference sequence). Those who participated ranged in age from roughly 18 to 89 years and resided in 20 to 30 US areas. This clonotype originated in a woman between 45 and 65 years old who had been exposed to COVID-19. The chain is built from TRBV19 and TRBJ1-4, with D perhaps TRBD1 (5 bases). The specimen was PBMCs or T cells enriched from blood (not recorded which). In DNA, the CDR3 is TGTGCCAGTAGTAACTGGCCGCGGCTGGAGGGGCTGTTTTTT. This gives the protein CASSNWPRLEGLFF.